These 20 T cell receptor beta chains originate from one sample sequenced in a study of Graves' ophthalmopathy and Graves' hyperthyroidism. Amplifying from RNA transcripts, the study obtained TCR beta CDR3 regions. RT-PCR with HTBI primers came first, then second-round multiplex PCR. TCRdb re-derived calls from the multiplex PCR reads in MiXCR, one entry per CDR3 protein. The sample records around 400,000 distinct CDR3 sequences, around 17% being singletons. The sequenced material came from peripheral blood. The receptors derive from a woman aged 18-29 years with Graves' ophthalmopathy.

This clonotype was seen ten or more times. This chain joins TRBV9 and TRBJ1-1; a weak D match, TRBD1 (5 bases). V gave up 0 bases and J gave up 4 bases, with 10 bases separating them. The CDR3 totals 14 residues. From germline, CDR1 is SGDLS and CDR2 YYNGEE. CDR3 coding DNA: TGTGCCAGCAGCGTAGGTCCAGGGAGCACTGAAGCTTTCTTT. The encoded protein is CASSVGPGSTEAFF.

This clonotype was counted at least ten times. CDR3 loop: CASSLPGGGPLHF. CDR3 coding DNA: TGTGCCAGCAGTCTCCCCGGCGGAGGACCCCTCCACTTT. The V call is TRBV28, the J call TRBJ1-6; D gene ambiguous. Trimming pared 5 bases from V and 12 bases from J, leaving 14 bases between. CDR1 is MDHEN and CDR2 is SYDVKM in the germline V gene. This CDR3 has 13 residues. Full variable domain (remainder filled in from reference TRBV28 and TRBJ1-6): DVKVTQSSRYLVKRTGEKVFLECVQDMDHENMFWYRQDPGLGLRLIYFSYDVKMKEKGDIPEGYSVSREKKERFSLILESASTNQTSMYLCASSLPGGGPLHFGNGTRLTVT.

Many counts were recorded for this clonotype. This chain uses TRBV6-4 with TRBJ1-2; TRBD1 agrees at 7 bases. In germline, CDR1 is MRHNA, CDR2 SNTAGT. Unmatched junction bases numbered 17, after V lost 4 bases and J lost 6 bases. This CDR3 is built from 17 residues. CDR3 nucleotide sequence: TGTGCCAGCAGTGGGCGGGACAGCCAAAATCGGGCCGATGGCTACACCTTC. It is translated as CASSGRDSQNRADGYTF.

This clonotype was picked up many times. V usage is TRBV7-9 and J usage is TRBJ1-2; TRBD1 agrees at 10 bases. This CDR3 spans 14 amino acids. Germline CDR1 SEHNR, CDR2 FQNEAQ (reference sequence). Losses at the gene ends were 4 bases for V and 8 bases for J; bases not matched to a gene: 7. The CDR3 sequence: CASSWGQGSEGYTF. CDR3 nucleotides: TGTGCCAGCAGCTGGGGACAGGGGTCGGAAGGCTACACCTTC.

This clonotype was detected ten times or more. The chain has TRBV27 and TRBJ1-1, with 7 bases lining up with TRBD1. Germline assignment: CDR1 MNHEY and CDR2 SMNVEV (reference sequence). The CDR3 is 16 residues long. J lost 6 bases, V lost 5 bases, and 15 bases had no gene match. The CDR3 spells CASSLRPGTGDPEAFF. The DNA for the CDR3 is TGTGCCAGCAGTCTACGCCCCGGAACAGGGGATCCTGAAGCTTTCTTT.

This clonotype was counted at least ten times. The gene calls are TRBV6-2 or TRBV6-3 and TRBJ1-1; D remains ambiguous. V lost 7 bases to trimming and J lost 3 bases, with 15 bases between them. The CDR3 has 14 amino acids. CDR1 is MNHEY and CDR2 is SVGEGT in the germline V gene. CDR3 nucleotides: TGTGCCAGCACCAAAGGAGCGAAGCACACTGAAGCTTTCTTT. Translated: CASTKGAKHTEAFF.

The chain combines TRBV27 with TRBJ2-7, with no clear D. V lost 6 bases, J lost 4 bases, and 13 bases lay in between. Germline loops: CDR1 MNHEY, CDR2 SMNVEV (reference sequence). The CDR3 is made up of 13 amino acids. In DNA form, the CDR3 reads TGTGCCAGCAGGCGGAGCGACGGTTACGAGCAGTACTTC. Its protein is CASRRSDGYEQYF.

This clonotype was counted many times. The chain uses TRBV6-1 and TRBJ2-7; 8 bases fit TRBD2. The V gene's germline CDR1 is MNHNS and CDR2 SASEGT. With V trimmed by 8 bases and J by 9 bases, 18 bases remained unmatched. The CDR3 is 15 amino acids. The CDR3 DNA reads TGTGCCAGCCGTCAAGCGGGGGAGAACAAAGGCGGGCAGTACTTC. This gives the protein CASRQAGENKGGQYF.

This clonotype was recorded many times. As DNA, the CDR3 is TGTGCCAGCACCAGCCTCGGACAGGGGTTCTATGGCTACACCTTC. It encodes CASTSLGQGFYGYTF. This chain uses TRBV27 with TRBJ1-2; the match to TRBD1 covers 9 bases. The V gene end was trimmed by 7 bases and the J gene end by 4 bases; junction bases not matched to a gene: 10. This CDR3 is 15 amino acids long. Germline V gene lookup returns CDR1 MNHEY and CDR2 SMNVEV (reference sequence).

Many counts were recorded for this clonotype. This chain links TRBV19 with TRBJ2-7, with 7 bases matching TRBD2. V was clipped by 3 bases and J by 3 bases; unmatched bases: 14. Germline V lookup: CDR1 LNHDA, CDR2 SQIVND (reference sequence). The CDR3 runs to 17 residues. CDR3: CASSMGPVRGSGYEQYF. Written as DNA, the CDR3 is TGTGCCAGTAGTATGGGTCCAGTTCGCGGGAGTGGCTACGAGCAGTACTTC.

J is TRBJ2-7 and V is TRBV7-2; TRBD2 agrees at 11 bases. Per germline, CDR1 SGHTA and CDR2 FQGNSA. The CDR3 extends over 16 amino acids. After removal of 2 bases from V and 3 bases from J, the junction contained 6 bases not matched to a gene. CDR3 DNA sequence: TGTGCCAGCAGCTTACTCGCTAGCGGGAGGATCTACGAGCAGTACTTC. Its protein is CASSLLASGRIYEQYF.

This clonotype was seen a handful of times. This rearrangement joins TRBV25-1 to TRBJ2-7; 8 bases agree with TRBD1. From germline, CDR1 is MGHDK and CDR2 SYGVNS. Trimming at V came to 5 bases and at J to 7 bases, leaving 13 bases not matched to a gene. This CDR3 is 15 amino acids long. CDR3 loop: CASSPTGTGRREQYF. The CDR3 DNA reads as TGTGCCAGCAGTCCAACCGGGACAGGTCGGCGAGAGCAGTACTTC.

This clonotype was observed at least ten times. The chain employs TRBV28 and TRBJ1-6; the match to TRBD1 covers 8 bases. V shed 5 bases and J 7 bases; nucleotides not matched to a gene: 13. This CDR3 has 17 residues. CDR1 MDHEN and CDR2 SYDVKM come from the germline V gene. In nucleotides, the CDR3 is TGTGCCAGCAGTCCCCCGGGACAGGTCGCCCGGAATTCACCCCTCCACTTT. It is translated as CASSPPGQVARNSPLHF.

This clonotype was found many times. V and J are TRBV24-1 and TRBJ1-5; D gene unclear. The V and J ends lost 5 bases and 6 bases respectively, with 7 bases between them. The CDR3 extends over 12 amino acids. In germline, CDR1 is KGHDR, CDR2 SFDVKD. CDR3 loop: CATSALGQPQHF. The CDR3 coding sequence is TGTGCCACCAGTGCGTTAGGTCAGCCCCAGCATTTT.

This clonotype has a count of ten or more. The V gene is TRBV20-1, the J gene TRBJ2-7; TRBD1 agrees at 7 bases. Trimming took 5 bases from V and 2 from J; bases not matched to a gene: 9. CDR1 and CDR2 from the germline V gene are DFQATT and SNEGSKA (reference sequence). CDR3 length: 14 residues. The CDR3 coding sequence is TGCAGTGCTCCACTAACGGGACAGACCTACGAGCAGTACTTC. Amino acids: CSAPLTGQTYEQYF.

In its sample, this clonotype was seen many times. V and J are TRBV2 and TRBJ1-5; D uncertain. Trimming removed 5 bases from V and 0 bases from J, with 11 bases in between. Per germline, CDR1 SNHLY and CDR2 FYNNEI. The CDR3 totals 15 residues. CDR3 residues: CASSQAQNSNQPQHF. The CDR3 nucleotides are TGTGCCAGCAGTCAGGCTCAGAATAGCAATCAGCCCCAGCATTTT.

In its sample, this clonotype was seen many times. The chain carries TRBV10-3 and TRBJ2-7, with D possibly matching TRBD1 (6 bases). This CDR3 has 15 amino acids. Germline V CDR1 and CDR2: ENHRY, SYGVKD. With 4 bases removed from V and 3 bases from J, the gap between germline ends came to 16 bases. CDR3 residues: CAISGGDNKLYEQYF. The CDR3 DNA follows: TGTGCCATCAGTGGAGGGGACAACAAACTCTACGAGCAGTACTTC.

At least ten counts were recorded for this clonotype. The chain joins TRBV27 to TRBJ1-1; no clear D. Trimming removed 6 bases from V and 4 bases from J, with 15 bases in between. The CDR3 is 14 residues long. Looked up from germline, CDR1 is MNHEY and CDR2 is SMNVEV (reference sequence). CDR3 protein: CASSSGWVGTEAFF. In DNA form, the CDR3 reads TGTGCCAGCAGCTCCGGGTGGGTGGGCACTGAAGCTTTCTTT.

This clonotype was observed many times. The rearrangement joins TRBV25-1 to TRBJ2-7; 8 bases are shared with TRBD2. Germline V gene sequence: CDR1 MGHDK, CDR2 SYGVNS. CDR3 length equals 12 residues. J was trimmed by 3 bases and V by 7 bases; bases with no gene match: 2. The CDR3 bases are TGTGCCAGCAAGCGGGGGAACTACGAGCAGTACTTC. Its translation: CASKRGNYEQYF.

This clonotype was seen many times. The genes are TRBV19 and TRBJ1-1; a possible D gene is TRBD1 (6 bases). V was clipped by 7 bases and J by 4 bases, with 19 bases between them. Germline CDR1 and CDR2: LNHDA and SQIVND (reference sequence). The CDR3 covers 15 residues. This CDR3 reads CASTQGGGPITEAFF. DNA for the CDR3: TGTGCCAGTACTCAAGGAGGGGGTCCGATCACTGAAGCTTTCTTT.